Listed below are T cell receptor beta chains from one sample, sequenced in a study of vaccination effects on CD4 cells after COVID-19. Data came from immunoSEQ multiplex PCR; TCRdb stores just in-frame clones and leaves some out. This table holds 15,000 to 20,000 clones, less than 85% found once. For these TCRs, the target antigens are not known. The input for sequencing was CD4+ T cells from PBMCs cultured with SARS-CoV-2 spike peptides, taken after COVID-19 vaccination. These receptors came from a human donor who had a prior SARS-CoV-2 infection. Each CDR3 is given with its conserved first and last residue. A D gene is named only where the DNA matches it firmly. The listing skips clone size in some rows; elsewhere it reads once, few, many or a size class.

J	V	size	D	length	CDR3	DNA
TRBJ2-3	TRBV24-1	-	-	12	CATSGDTDTQYF	TGTGCCACCAGTGGGGACACAGATACGCAGTATTTT
TRBJ2-7	TRBV18	-	TRBD2	14	CASSPGLAEYEQYF	TGTGCCAGCTCACCCGGACTAGCGGAATACGAGCAGTACTTC
TRBJ2-7	TRBV24-1	few	TRBD1	13	CATAGTVEYEQYF	TGTGCCACCGCAGGGACAGTCGAATACGAGCAGTACTTC
TRBJ2-7	TRBV9	-	-	14	CASSVQAATYEQYF	TGTGCCAGCAGCGTACAGGCCGCCACCTACGAGCAGTACTTC
TRBJ1-2	TRBV7-3	-	TRBD1	13	CASSPTGDHGYTF	TGTGCCAGCAGCCCCACAGGGGATCATGGCTACACCTTC
TRBJ1-1	TRBV23-1	-	-	17	CASSHGVRAGRNTEAFF	TGCGCCAGCAGTCATGGTGTGCGTGCGGGGAGAAACACTGAAGCTTTCTTT
TRBJ2-6	TRBV18	-	-	15	CASSPSSSGANVLTF	TGTGCCAGCTCACCGAGCAGCTCTGGGGCCAACGTCCTGACTTTC
TRBJ2-1	TRBV7-3	once	-	16	CASSPWSAGSYNEQFF	TGTGCCAGCAGCCCCTGGAGCGCAGGGTCTTACAATGAGCAGTTCTTC
TRBJ2-2	TRBV11-2	-	-	15	CASSLRLGGTGELFF	TGTGCCAGCAGCTTACGATTAGGGGGCACCGGGGAGCTGTTTTTT
TRBJ2-7	TRBV29-1	-	-	13	CSVRGGFTYEQYF	TGCAGCGTCCGGGGCGGATTTACCTACGAGCAGTACTTC
TRBJ2-3	TRBV14	few	-	15	CASSQEDTYTDTQYF	TGTGCCAGCAGCCAAGAGGACACCTACACAGATACGCAGTATTTT
TRBJ2-7	TRBV19	-	TRBD2	17	CARDFRDPRGGPYEQYF	TGTGCCAGAGACTTCCGGGACCCCCGGGGGGGTCCTTACGAGCAGTACTTC
TRBJ1-5	TRBV7-2	-	-	15	CASSLAGLRNQPQHF	TGTGCCAGCAGCTTAGCAGGGCTACGCAATCAGCCCCAGCATTTT
TRBJ2-7	TRBV5-1	-	-	13	CASSLGPYYEQYF	TGCGCCAGCAGCTTGGGACCGTACTACGAGCAGTACTTC
TRBJ1-2	TRBV16	-	-	14	CASSQLQGNYGYTF	TGTGCCAGCAGCCAATTGCAGGGTAACTATGGCTACACCTTC
TRBJ2-3	TRBV4-2	-	-	13	CASSPGPTDTQYF	TGTGCCAGCAGCCCGGGACCCACAGATACGCAGTATTTT
TRBJ2-3	TRBV6-6	once	TRBD2	14	CASTQTSATNTQYF	TGTGCCAGCACCCAGACTAGCGCCACGAATACGCAGTATTTT
TRBJ1-3	TRBV7-8	-	-	13	CASSPWDGSTIYF	TGTGCCAGCAGCCCCTGGGATGGGAGCACCATATATTTT
TRBJ1-2	TRBV18	once	-	14	CASSPGRYSDGYTF	TGTGCCAGCTCACCGGGAAGGTATAGCGATGGCTACACCTTC
TRBJ1-3	TRBV2	few	-	15	CASSETDSSGNTIYF	TGTGCCAGCAGTGAAACCGATAGCTCTGGAAACACCATATATTTT
TRBJ2-1	TRBV19	-	-	16	CASSRAGQHSYNEQFF	TGTGCCAGTAGTAGGGCGGGACAGCATTCCTACAATGAGCAGTTCTTC
TRBJ2-1	TRBV18	-	TRBD1	15	CASSLGQVVYNEQFF	TGTGCCAGCTCCCTGGGACAGGTCGTCTACAATGAGCAGTTCTTC
TRBJ1-4	TRBV27	-	TRBD1	17	CASSLLAGGPTNEKLFF	TGTGCCAGCAGTTTATTGGCAGGGGGGCCAACTAATGAAAAACTGTTTTTT
TRBJ2-3	TRBV21-1	-	-	16	CASSPIQGEGTDTQYF	TGTGCCAGCTCCCCAATTCAGGGAGAAGGCACAGATACGCAGTATTTT
TRBJ1-1	TRBV9	-	-	14	CASSRQALNTEAFF	TGTGCCAGCAGCAGACAGGCGCTGAACACTGAAGCTTTCTTT
TRBJ2-7	TRBV11-3	-	-	16	CASSSGARSPLYEQYF	TGTGCCAGCAGCTCCGGGGCCCGCTCCCCTCTCTACGAGCAGTACTTC
TRBJ2-5	TRBV11-2	once	TRBD2	18	CASSPPGTSGGRGGSQYF	TGTGCCAGCAGCCCGCCGGGGACTAGCGGGGGCCGAGGGGGATCCCAGTACTTC
TRBJ2-2	TRBV5-1	few	-	15	CASSHRQDESRELFF	TGCGCCAGCAGCCACAGACAGGACGAGTCACGGGAGCTGTTTTTT
TRBJ1-6	TRBV7-2	-	-	15	CASSFSQGVDSPLHF	TGTGCCAGCAGCTTCTCACAGGGCGTGGATTCACCCCTCCACTTT
TRBJ2-1	TRBV5-1	-	TRBD1	14	CASNRGQNYNEQFF	TGCGCCAGTAACCGGGGACAGAACTACAATGAGCAGTTCTTC
TRBJ1-6	TRBV5-1	-	-	14	CASSFFEGNSPLHF	TGCGCCAGCAGCTTTTTCGAGGGGAATTCACCCCTCCACTTT
TRBJ1-2	TRBV7-2	-	TRBD1	16	CASSLAPGQGGDGYTF	TGTGCCAGCAGCTTAGCGCCGGGACAGGGAGGGGACGGCTACACCTTC
TRBJ2-1	TRBV6-2/TRBV6-3	once	-	13	CASSPFRVIEQFF	TGTGCCAGCAGTCCATTCAGGGTTATTGAGCAGTTCTTC
TRBJ1-2	TRBV3-1/TRBV3-2	-	-	15	CASSPQGLGGNGYTF	TGTGCCAGCAGCCCACAGGGTCTCGGGGGAAATGGCTACACCTTC
TRBJ2-7	TRBV6-1	-	-	18	CASSEDIPGGVSTYEQYF	TGTGCCAGCAGTGAAGATATCCCGGGGGGCGTCTCCACCTACGAGCAGTACTTC
TRBJ2-2	TRBV16	-	-	13	CASSALSTGELFF	TGTGCCAGCAGCGCGTTAAGCACCGGGGAGCTGTTTTTT
TRBJ2-3	TRBV6-5	-	TRBD1	14	CASSLTGSTDTQYF	TGTGCCAGCAGCTTGACAGGGAGCACAGATACGCAGTATTTT
TRBJ2-2	TRBV5-1	-	TRBD2	13	CASSRGDTGELFF	TGCGCCAGCAGCCGGGGGGACACCGGGGAGCTGTTTTTT
TRBJ2-7	TRBV29-1	-	-	13	CSVERDPNSEQYF	TGCAGCGTTGAACGGGATCCCAACTCCGAGCAGTACTTC
TRBJ2-3	TRBV11-1	medium-sized	-	15	CASSFSGGTADTQYF	TGTGCCAGCAGCTTCTCAGGAGGCACAGCAGATACGCAGTATTTT
TRBJ1-4	TRBV6-5	-	-	14	CASRRASTNEKLFF	TGTGCCAGCCGAAGGGCCTCCACTAATGAAAAACTGTTTTTT
TRBJ1-6	TRBV28	once	-	16	CASSKPAGPYNSPLHF	TGTGCCAGCAGTAAACCAGCAGGGCCCTATAATTCACCCCTCCACTTT
TRBJ2-1	TRBV7-9	-	TRBD2	15	CASSLRASGDNEQFF	TGTGCCAGCAGCTTAAGGGCTAGCGGCGACAATGAGCAGTTCTTC
TRBJ2-1	TRBV7-2	-	-	15	CASSLGGASYNEQFF	TGTGCCAGCAGCTTAGGGGGGGCTTCCTACAATGAGCAGTTCTTC
TRBJ2-7	TRBV6-1	-	TRBD2	16	CASSVRGNIGSHEQYF	TGTGCCAGCAGTGTGCGGGGGAACATCGGGTCCCACGAGCAGTACTTC
TRBJ1-2	TRBV7-8	-	TRBD1	14	CASSSGWTGEGYTF	TGTGCCAGCAGCTCCGGATGGACAGGGGAGGGCTACACCTTC
TRBJ1-2	TRBV6-5	-	-	14	CASREGQGWNGYTF	TGTGCCAGCAGGGAGGGGCAGGGGTGGAATGGCTACACCTTC
TRBJ1-4	TRBV15	-	-	13	CATSRDTRSTYHF	TGTGCCACCAGCAGAGATACAAGGAGCACCTATCATTTT
TRBJ1-5	TRBV3-1/TRBV3-2	few	-	14	CASGSGTDNQPQHF	TGTGCCAGCGGGAGTGGGACGGACAATCAGCCCCAGCATTTT
TRBJ1-4	TRBV4-1	once	-	16	CASSQLLGGTNEKLFF	TGCGCCAGCAGCCAACTGTTGGGAGGAACTAATGAAAAACTGTTTTTT
TRBJ1-1	TRBV18	-	-	13	CASSPEVNTEAFF	TGTGCCAGCTCACCAGAGGTGAACACTGAAGCTTTCTTT
TRBJ1-1	TRBV7-9	-	-	13	CASSFQQGSEAFF	TGTGCCAGCAGCTTTCAACAGGGTAGTGAAGCTTTCTTT
TRBJ2-5	TRBV3-1/TRBV3-2	medium-sized	TRBD2	17	CASSQDPGREGRETQYF	TGTGCCAGCAGCCAAGATCCGGGACGGGAGGGCCGGGAGACCCAGTACTTC